Sequencing of this TCR beta chain was carried out in a study of T cells in localized non-small cell lung cancer. Germline V gene sequence: CDR1 SGHRS, CDR2 YFSETQ. CDR3 size: 13 residues. With 1 base removed from V and 2 bases from J, the gap between germline ends came to 6 bases. Method: immunoSEQ multiplex PCR; TCRdb's copy keeps in-frame clones and lacks some. The sample lists 35,000 to 40,000 clones; just over 90% were seen once. About this clone itself: The antigen is unknown.

General study results and limits: Longer overall survival was linked to higher blood T cell density. Adjacent lung tissue had a median about 50 of the top 100 clones found in the tumor.

The gene calls are TRBV5-1 and TRBJ1-1, with D unclear. The sequenced sample was peripheral blood, obtained before any cancer treatment. This TCR was recovered from a female donor older than 55 with stage I lung adenocarcinoma. CDR3 protein: CASSLFSNTEAFF. The CDR3 DNA reads TGCGCCAGCAGCTTGTTCTCTAACACTGAAGCTTTCTTT.